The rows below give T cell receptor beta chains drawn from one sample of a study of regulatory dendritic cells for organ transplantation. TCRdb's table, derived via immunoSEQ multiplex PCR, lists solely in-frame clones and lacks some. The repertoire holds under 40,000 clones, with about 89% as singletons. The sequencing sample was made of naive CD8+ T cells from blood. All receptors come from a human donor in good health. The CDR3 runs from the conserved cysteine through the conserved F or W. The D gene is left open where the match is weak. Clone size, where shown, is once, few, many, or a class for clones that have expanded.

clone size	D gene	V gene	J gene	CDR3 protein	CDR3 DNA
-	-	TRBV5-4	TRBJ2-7	CASSFPPYEQYF	TGTGCCAGCAGTTTCCCCCCCTACGAGCAGTACTTC
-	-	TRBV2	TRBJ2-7	CASSVPDQATWEQYF	TGTGCCAGCAGTGTCCCCGACCAGGCGACATGGGAGCAGTACTTC
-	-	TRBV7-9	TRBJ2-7	CASSLGVGEQYF	TGTGCCAGCAGCTTAGGGGTAGGGGAGCAGTACTTC
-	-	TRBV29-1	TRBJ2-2	CSVEDLRRRPNTGELFF	TGCAGCGTTGAAGATCTACGTAGGCGGCCTAACACCGGGGAGCTGTTTTTT
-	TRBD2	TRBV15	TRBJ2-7	CATSTSSRGGLYEQYF	TGTGCCACCAGCACCTCATCCCGGGGGGGTCTCTACGAGCAGTACTTC
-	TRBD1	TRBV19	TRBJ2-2	CASSRGQLNSNTGELFF	TGTGCCAGTAGTAGGGGACAGCTAAATTCGAACACCGGGGAGCTGTTTTTT
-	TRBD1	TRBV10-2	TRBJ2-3	CASSEFGQGRPSTDTQYF	TGCGCCAGCAGTGAGTTTGGACAGGGGCGGCCTAGCACAGATACGCAGTATTTT
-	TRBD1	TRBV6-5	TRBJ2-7	CASSSGTGHYYEQYF	TGTGCCAGCAGTTCAGGGACAGGACATTACTACGAGCAGTACTTC
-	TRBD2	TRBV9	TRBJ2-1	CASSIGLEGYNEQFF	TGTGCCAGCAGCATAGGACTAGAGGGGTACAATGAGCAGTTCTTC
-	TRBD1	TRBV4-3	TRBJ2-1	CASSHGGTGNNEQFF	TGCGCCAGCAGCCATGGAGGGACAGGGAACAATGAGCAGTTCTTC
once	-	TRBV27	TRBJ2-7	CASSLIVADPYEQYF	TGTGCCAGCAGTTTAATCGTGGCAGATCCCTACGAGCAGTACTTC
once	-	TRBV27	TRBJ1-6	CASQPPTPINSPLHF	TGTGCCAGCCAACCCCCGACACCTATCAATTCACCCCTCCACTTT
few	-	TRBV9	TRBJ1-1	CASSPEEWAEDTNTEAFF	TGTGCCAGCAGCCCAGAGGAGTGGGCAGAAGATACAAACACTGAAGCTTTCTTT
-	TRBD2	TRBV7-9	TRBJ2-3	CASSLGSGGAYSTDTQYF	TGTGCCAGCAGCTTAGGTAGCGGGGGGGCATACTCCACAGATACGCAGTATTTT
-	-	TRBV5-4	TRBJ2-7	CASSLPASAGYEQYF	TGTGCCAGCAGCTTACCTGCCTCGGCTGGTTACGAGCAGTACTTC
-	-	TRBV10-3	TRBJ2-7	CAISLGPSYEQYF	TGTGCCATCAGCCTGGGACCATCCTACGAGCAGTACTTC
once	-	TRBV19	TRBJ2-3	CAVGLFTDTQYF	TGTGCCGTTGGGCTTTTCACAGATACGCAGTATTTT
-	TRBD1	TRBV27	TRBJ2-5	CASSSGQGARETQYF	TGTGCCAGCAGTTCCGGACAGGGGGCAAGGGAGACCCAGTACTTC
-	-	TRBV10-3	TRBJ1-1	CAISDGGSNTEAFF	TGTGCCATCAGTGACGGGGGATCGAACACTGAAGCTTTCTTT
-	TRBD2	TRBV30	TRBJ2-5	CAWNPWTSARETQYF	TGTGCCTGGAACCCCTGGACTAGCGCGCGCGAGACCCAGTACTTC
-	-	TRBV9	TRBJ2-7	CASSPQGLYEQYF	TGTGCCAGCAGCCCTCAGGGCCTCTACGAGCAGTACTTC
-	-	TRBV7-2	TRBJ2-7	CASSLVRSYEQYF	TGTGCCAGCAGCTTAGTACGATCCTACGAGCAGTACTTC
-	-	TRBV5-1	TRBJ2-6	CASSLSRLGSSGANVLTF	TGCGCCAGCAGCTTATCTAGGTTAGGTAGCTCTGGGGCCAACGTCCTGACTTTC
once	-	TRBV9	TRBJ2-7	CASSVRPSGRYEQYF	TGTGCCAGCAGCGTAAGACCCTCCGGTCGCTACGAGCAGTACTTC
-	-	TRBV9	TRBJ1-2	CASGGRSGYTF	TGTGCCAGTGGGGGGCGAAGCGGCTACACCTTC
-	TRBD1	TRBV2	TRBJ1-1	CASRVPSTGTMNTEAFF	TGTGCCAGCAGAGTACCCTCGACAGGGACAATGAACACTGAAGCTTTCTTT